The present T cell receptor beta chain was sequenced within a study of T cells after somatic rescue of genetic block. The CDR3 totals 15 residues. V dropped 0 bases and J dropped 2; count of bases not matched to a gene: 3. Looked up from germline, CDR1 is SGHRS and CDR2 is YFSETQ. The repertoire was sequenced with immunoSEQ multiplex PCR; TCRdb's copy has only in-frame clones and lacks some. The repertoire holds about 67,000 clones, with about 92% as singletons. The clonotype originates from a man aged 35-49 years. The sample consisted of peripheral blood mononuclear cells (PBMCs). This chain joins TRBV5-1 and TRBJ1-1, with 8 bases matching TRBD1. CDR3 bases: TGCGCCAGCAGCTTGGTGACAGGGGTTAACACTGAAGCTTTCTTT. Amino acids: CASSLVTGVNTEAFF.